This T cell receptor beta chain was documented in a study of T cells after yellow fever vaccination. Study-level findings and limits: Peaking on day 5 versus 15, the secondary response was faster but weaker.

Each CDR3 protein is one row after TCRdb ran MiXCR on the 5' RACE reads. In the table there are around 610,000 distinct CDR3 sequences, roughly 14% of which are singletons. The CDR3 loop spans 19 amino acids. CDR1 KGHSH and CDR2 LQKENI come from the germline V gene. The V gene end was trimmed by 3 bases and the J gene end by 3 bases; junction bases not matched to a gene: 16. This clonotype was seen more than once but under ten times. Its antigen is not identified. This sample comprised PBMCs, obtained on the day of the yellow fever booster vaccination. The rearrangement uses TRBV18 and TRBJ2-7; TRBD2 agrees at 11 bases. The clonotype was recovered from a man aged 25-45 years who received the YFV17D yellow fever vaccine. DNA for the CDR3: TGTGCCAGCTCACCTGAGCCGGGACTAGCGGACACATCCGGCTACGAGCAGTACTTC. It translates to CASSPEPGLADTSGYEQYF.